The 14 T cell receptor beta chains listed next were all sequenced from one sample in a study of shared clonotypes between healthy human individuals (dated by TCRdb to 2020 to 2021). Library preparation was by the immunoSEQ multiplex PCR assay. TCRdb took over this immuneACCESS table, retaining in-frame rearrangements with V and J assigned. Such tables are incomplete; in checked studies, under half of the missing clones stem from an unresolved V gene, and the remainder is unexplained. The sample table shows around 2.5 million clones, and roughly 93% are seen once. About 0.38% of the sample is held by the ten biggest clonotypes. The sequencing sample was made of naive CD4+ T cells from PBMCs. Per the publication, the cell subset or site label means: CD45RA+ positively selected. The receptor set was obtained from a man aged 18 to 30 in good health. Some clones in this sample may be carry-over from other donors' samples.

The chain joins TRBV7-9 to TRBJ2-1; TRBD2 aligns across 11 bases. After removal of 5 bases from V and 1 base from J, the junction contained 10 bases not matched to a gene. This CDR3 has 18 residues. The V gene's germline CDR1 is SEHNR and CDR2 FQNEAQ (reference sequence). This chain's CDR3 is CASSPGLAGGLSYNEQFF. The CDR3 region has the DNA TGTGCCAGCAGCCCCGGGTTAGCGGGAGGGCTTTCCTACAATGAGCAGTTCTTC.

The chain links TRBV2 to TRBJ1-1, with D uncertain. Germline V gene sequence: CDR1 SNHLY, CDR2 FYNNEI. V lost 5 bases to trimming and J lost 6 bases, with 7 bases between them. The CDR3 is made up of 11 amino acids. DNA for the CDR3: TGTGCCAGCAGTATCGGAGCTGAAGCTTTCTTT. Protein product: CASSIGAEAFF.

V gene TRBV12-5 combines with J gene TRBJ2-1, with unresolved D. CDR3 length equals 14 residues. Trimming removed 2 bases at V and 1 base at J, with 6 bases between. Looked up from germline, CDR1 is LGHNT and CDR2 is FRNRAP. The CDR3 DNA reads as TGTGCTAGTGGTTTGTTGGGGTCCTACAATGAGCAGTTCTTC. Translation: CASGLLGSYNEQFF.

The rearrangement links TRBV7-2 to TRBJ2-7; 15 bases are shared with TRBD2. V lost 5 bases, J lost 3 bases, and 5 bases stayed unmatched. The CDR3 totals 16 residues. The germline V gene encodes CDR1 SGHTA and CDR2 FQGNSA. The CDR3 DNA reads TGTGCCAGCAGCGGACAGGGACTAGCGGGGGGCTACGAGCAGTACTTC. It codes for CASSGQGLAGGYEQYF.

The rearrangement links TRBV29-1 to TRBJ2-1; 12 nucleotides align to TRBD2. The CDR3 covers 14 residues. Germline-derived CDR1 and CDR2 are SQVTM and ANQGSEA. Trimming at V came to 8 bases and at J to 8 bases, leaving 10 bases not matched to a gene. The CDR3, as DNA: TGCAGCCCCCAGAGGGCTAGCGGGAGGGATGAGCAGTTCTTC. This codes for CSPQRASGRDEQFF.

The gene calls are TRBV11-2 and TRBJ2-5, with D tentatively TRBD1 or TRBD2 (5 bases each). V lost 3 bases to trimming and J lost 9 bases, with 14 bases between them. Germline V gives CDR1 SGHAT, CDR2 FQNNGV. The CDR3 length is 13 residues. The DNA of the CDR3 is TGTGCCAGCAGCTTTAGTAGCGTACAGGCCCAGTACTTC. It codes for CASSFSSVQAQYF.

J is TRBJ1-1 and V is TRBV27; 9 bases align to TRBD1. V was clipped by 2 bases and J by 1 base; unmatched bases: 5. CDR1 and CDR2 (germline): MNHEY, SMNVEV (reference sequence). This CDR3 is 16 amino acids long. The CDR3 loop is CASSLRPTGGNTEAFF. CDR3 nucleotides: TGTGCCAGCAGTTTAAGGCCGACAGGGGGGAACACTGAAGCTTTCTTT.

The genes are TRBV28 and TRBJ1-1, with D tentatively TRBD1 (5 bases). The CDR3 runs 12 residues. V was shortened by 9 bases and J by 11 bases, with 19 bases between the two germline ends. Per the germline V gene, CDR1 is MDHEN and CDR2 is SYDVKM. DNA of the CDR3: TGTGCCAGTCCGCCTAGGGGAGGAGAGGCTTTCTTT. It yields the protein CASPPRGGEAFF.

The CDR3 loop is CASSYLRPPTEAQHF. The DNA of the CDR3 is TGTGCCAGCAGTTACTTGCGGCCCCCCACGGAAGCCCAGCATTTT. This chain joins TRBV6-6 and TRBJ1-5; D is ambiguous. V lost 1 base, J lost 11 bases, and 18 bases lay in between. Germline CDR1 MNHNY, CDR2 SVGAGI (reference sequence). The CDR3 loop spans 15 amino acids.

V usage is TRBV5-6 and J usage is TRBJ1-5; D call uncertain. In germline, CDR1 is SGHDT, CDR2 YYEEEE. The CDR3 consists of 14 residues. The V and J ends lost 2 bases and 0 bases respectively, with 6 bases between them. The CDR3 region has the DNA TGTGCCAGCAGCTTTTCCCCTAGCAATCAGCCCCAGCATTTT. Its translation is CASSFSPSNQPQHF. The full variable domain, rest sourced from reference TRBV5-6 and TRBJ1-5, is DAGVTQSPTHLIKTRGQQVTLRCSPKSGHDTVSWYQQALGQGPQFIFQYYEEEERQRGNFPDRFSGHQFPNYSSELNVNALLLGDSALYLCASSFSPSNQPQHFGDGTRLSIL.

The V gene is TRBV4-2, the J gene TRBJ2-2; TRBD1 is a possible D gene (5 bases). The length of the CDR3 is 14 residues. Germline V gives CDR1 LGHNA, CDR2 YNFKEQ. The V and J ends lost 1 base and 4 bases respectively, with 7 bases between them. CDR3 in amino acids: CASSQGGLTGELFF. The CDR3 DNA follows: TGTGCCAGCAGCCAAGGGGGCCTCACCGGGGAGCTGTTTTTT.

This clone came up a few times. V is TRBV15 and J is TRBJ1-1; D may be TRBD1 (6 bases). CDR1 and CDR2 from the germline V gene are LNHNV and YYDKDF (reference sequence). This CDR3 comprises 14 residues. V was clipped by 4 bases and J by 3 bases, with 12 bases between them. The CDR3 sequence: CATSKGGDDTEAFF. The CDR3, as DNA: TGTGCCACCAGCAAAGGGGGAGATGACACTGAAGCTTTCTTT.

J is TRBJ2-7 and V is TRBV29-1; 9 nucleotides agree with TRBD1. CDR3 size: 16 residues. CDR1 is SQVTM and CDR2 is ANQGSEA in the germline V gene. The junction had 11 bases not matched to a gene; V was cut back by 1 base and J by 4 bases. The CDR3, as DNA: TGCAGCGTTGAAGGGCTGGACAGGGGAAGAATGTACGAGCAGTACTTC. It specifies CSVEGLDRGRMYEQYF.

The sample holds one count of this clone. CDR3 sequence (DNA): TGTGCCAGCAGTACCCGACAGGGGCAAGAGACCCAGTACTTC. Its protein product is CASSTRQGQETQYF. The V call is TRBV28, the J call TRBJ2-5, with 8 bases lining up with TRBD1. V shed 5 bases, J shed 2 bases, and the junction held 4 bases outside the gene matches. Germline V gene data show CDR1 as MDHEN and CDR2 as SYDVKM. The CDR3 runs 14 residues. The full variable domain, in which reference TRBV28 and TRBJ2-5 provide the parts outside the CDR3, is DVKVTQSSRYLVKRTGEKVFLECVQDMDHENMFWYRQDPGLGLRLIYFSYDVKMKEKGDIPEGYSVSREKKERFSLILESASTNQTSMYLCASSTRQGQETQYFGPGTRLLVL.